The 29 T cell receptor beta chains below come from one sample, sequenced in a study of blood T cells in healthy people across ages. Combining a sample-barcoded 5' primer with a J-beta primer mix, a second PCR ran for roughly 7 to 12 cycles. TCRdb itself ran the 5' RACE reads through MiXCR, one entry per CDR3 protein. The sample lists around 2 million distinct CDR3 sequences; 30% to 40% were seen once. The material sequenced was blood. Every receptor here comes from a human donor in good health.

This clonotype was detected a few times. The gene calls are TRBV10-3 and TRBJ1-2, with D perhaps matching TRBD1 (6 bases). With 5 bases removed from V and 7 bases from J, the gap between germline ends came to 20 bases. Per germline, CDR1 ENHRY and CDR2 SYGVKD. The CDR3 is 15 residues long. The DNA of the CDR3 is TGTGCCATCAGTCCGAACGGACAGCTAGGGGCTGGCTACACCTTC. This codes for CAISPNGQLGAGYTF.

This clonotype was picked up a small number of times. J is TRBJ2-7 and V is TRBV11-2, with unresolved D. Trimming took off 5 bases at V and 10 bases at J, with 12 bases between the two ends. CDR1 is SGHAT, CDR2 FQNNGV, per germline. The CDR3 has 11 residues. DNA for the CDR3: TGTGCCAGCAGCCACGACTCAACCCAGTACTTC. Translating it yields CASSHDSTQYF.

The chain is built from TRBV12-3 or TRBV12-4 and TRBJ2-3, with TRBD1 identical over 8 bases. Trimming removed 4 bases from V and 4 bases from J; junction bases left unmatched: 7. The CDR3 has 15 amino acids. Written as DNA, the CDR3 is TGTGCCAGCAGTTCACAGGGGGATGGCGCAGATACGCAGTATTTT. Protein product: CASSSQGDGADTQYF.

In this sample, this clonotype turned up once. V usage is TRBV7-2 and J usage is TRBJ2-5; 11 positions match TRBD2. Germline loops: CDR1 SGHTA, CDR2 FQGNSA. This CDR3 contains 16 residues. V was pared by 1 base and J by 5 bases, with 6 bases of the junction left unmatched. For the CDR3, the DNA is TGTGCCAGCAGCTTAGTGGCTAGCGGGGGGTATGAGACCCAGTACTTC. It encodes CASSLVASGGYETQYF.

This chain connects TRBV20-1 to TRBJ1-1, with 8 bases matching TRBD1. The CDR3 runs to 13 residues. Germline assignment: CDR1 DFQATT and CDR2 SNEGSKA (reference sequence). The ends lost 6 bases at V and 6 bases at J; junction bases unmatched: 9. The CDR3 loop is CSATTGARAEAFF. The DNA of the CDR3 is TGCAGTGCGACGACAGGGGCTAGGGCTGAAGCTTTCTTT.

V and J are TRBV12-3 or TRBV12-4 and TRBJ2-5, with 10 nucleotides matching TRBD2. V dropped 3 bases and J dropped 4; count of bases not matched to a gene: 5. This CDR3 has 15 amino acids. CDR3 residues: CASSFDSGGRETQYF. In DNA, the CDR3 is TGTGCCAGCAGTTTTGATAGCGGGGGGCGAGAGACCCAGTACTTC.

This clonotype was found once. J is TRBJ1-5 and V is TRBV20-1; 7 nucleotides agree with TRBD1. This CDR3 comprises 14 residues. V lost 5 bases, J lost 4 bases, and 8 bases stayed unmatched. CDR1 and CDR2 (germline): DFQATT, SNEGSKA (reference sequence). This CDR3 reads CSALSTGANQPQHF. CDR3 DNA: TGCAGTGCTTTATCCACAGGGGCAAATCAGCCCCAGCATTTT.

This clonotype occurred a few times. V is TRBV29-1 and J is TRBJ2-7, with 10 bases lining up with TRBD2. Germline values: CDR1 SQVTM, CDR2 ANQGSEA. The trim removed 7 bases at V and 0 bases at J, leaving 3 bases unmatched. The length of the CDR3 is 13 residues. The CDR3 bases are TGCAGCGGTACTAGCGGGGACTCCTACGAGCAGTACTTC. Protein sequence: CSGTSGDSYEQYF.

This clonotype has just a few counts. The V and J genes are TRBV12-3 or TRBV12-4 and TRBJ2-3; 11 bases align to TRBD2. CDR3 size: 13 residues. With V trimmed by 3 bases and J by 14 bases, 7 bases remained unmatched. The DNA for the CDR3 is TGTGCCAGCAGTTTTGCTAGCGGGAGGCTGGGGTATTTT. Translation gives CASSFASGRLGYF.

The rearrangement joins TRBV29-1 to TRBJ1-1; D possibly corresponds to TRBD1 (6 bases). With 3 bases removed from V and 3 bases from J, the gap between germline ends came to 14 bases. This CDR3 contains 14 residues. Germline V gene lookup returns CDR1 SQVTM and CDR2 ANQGSEA. The CDR3 bases are TGCAGCGTTGAGGCAGGGGAATATGACACTGAAGCTTTCTTT. Its protein is CSVEAGEYDTEAFF.

There are a few counts of this clonotype. The chain recombines TRBV28 with TRBJ1-4; the match to TRBD1 covers 9 bases. The CDR3 has 14 amino acids. Germline V gene lookup returns CDR1 MDHEN and CDR2 SYDVKM. After removal of 7 bases from V and 7 bases from J, the junction contained 7 bases not matched to a gene. In DNA form, the CDR3 reads TGTGCCAGCACTCCGGGACAGGGTAGTGAAAAACTGTTTTTT. Translated: CASTPGQGSEKLFF.

This clonotype has a single count. A read error may produce the germline difference seen at one junction end. The rearrangement uses TRBV20-1 and TRBJ2-3; D is tentatively TRBD1 or TRBD2 (5 bases each). Germline V CDR1 and CDR2: DFQATT, SNEGSKA (reference sequence). CDR3 length: 14 residues. The CDR3 DNA is TGCAGTGCTAGGCGGGCGGGTTCGACAGATACGCGGTATTTT. Protein product: CSARRAGSTDTRYF.

The chain joins TRBV20-1 to TRBJ1-5, with D tentatively TRBD1 (5 bases). The germline CDR1 and CDR2 sequences are DFQATT and SNEGSKA (reference sequence). V shed 5 bases and J shed 6 bases, with 29 bases lying between them. The CDR3 runs to 18 residues. CDR3 nucleotides: TGCAGTGCTGGACCTCGACAGTTCGTCCCCCCCGGGGGTCAGCCCCAGCATTTT. Protein sequence: CSAGPRQFVPPGGQPQHF.

In its sample, this clonotype was seen once. This chain uses TRBV9 with TRBJ2-1, with 7 bases identical to TRBD1. The J segment lost 5 bases and the V segment lost 2 bases, leaving 4 bases of the junction unmatched. In germline, CDR1 is SGDLS, CDR2 YYNGEE. There are 14 residues in the CDR3. The CDR3 region is CASSVWDRNNEQFF. The CDR3 DNA is TGTGCCAGCAGCGTTTGGGACAGAAACAATGAGCAGTTCTTC.

The J gene is TRBJ2-5, the V gene TRBV29-1, with 8 bases that match TRBD2. The V gene end was trimmed by 3 bases and the J gene end by 0 bases; junction bases not matched to a gene: 0. Germline CDR1 and CDR2: SQVTM and ANQGSEA. The CDR3 extends over 13 amino acids. CDR3 amino acids: CSVDGGDQETQYF. CDR3 coding DNA: TGCAGCGTTGACGGGGGGGACCAAGAGACCCAGTACTTC.

This clonotype has just a few counts. The J gene is TRBJ2-3, the V gene TRBV10-2, with 11 bases that match TRBD2. Germline lookup yields CDR1 WSHSY and CDR2 SAAADI. The CDR3 runs to 16 residues. V gave up 4 bases and J gave up 1 base; unmatched junction bases: 4. The chain's CDR3 is CASSVGTSGGTDTQYF. CDR3 coding DNA: TGCGCCAGCAGTGTCGGGACTAGCGGAGGCACAGATACGCAGTATTTT.

Only a few counts were recorded for this clonotype. At one boundary the junction diverges from the germline segment, which might be a read error. This chain connects TRBV7-7 to TRBJ2-7, with 7 bases identical to TRBD1. Germline lookup yields CDR1 SSHAT and CDR2 FNYEAQ (reference sequence). This CDR3 is 15 amino acids long. Written as DNA, the CDR3 is TGTGCTAGCAGCCCCGACAGGGCAGGGATTTACGAGCAGTACTTC. Its translation: CASSPDRAGIYEQYF.

This chain joins TRBV7-2 and TRBJ2-7; D may be TRBD2 (7 bases). The closer fit of TRBJ2-5 to the DNA end suggests the J call may be wrong. This CDR3 is built from 13 residues. The germline V gene encodes CDR1 SGHTA and CDR2 FQGNSA. The CDR3 sequence is CASRPAGEGTQYF. The CDR3 bases are TGTGCCAGCAGGCCCGCAGGGGAGGGGACCCAGTACTTC.

This chain connects TRBV5-6 to TRBJ2-3, with 7 bases identical to TRBD2. Germline CDR1 and CDR2: SGHDT and YYEEEE. After removal of 4 bases from V and 4 bases from J, the junction contained 6 bases not matched to a gene. The CDR3 extends over 14 amino acids. The CDR3 nucleotides are TGTGCCAGCAGCCACGGACTAGAGGCAGATACGCAGTATTTT. Protein: CASSHGLEADTQYF. The full variable domain, rest sourced from reference TRBV5-6 and TRBJ2-3, is DAGVTQSPTHLIKTRGQQVTLRCSPKSGHDTVSWYQQALGQGPQFIFQYYEEEERQRGNFPDRFSGHQFPNYSSELNVNALLLGDSALYLCASSHGLEADTQYFGPGTRLTVL.

A remark on this clonotype: Compared with germline, one end of the junction differs, possibly owing to a read error. The chain employs TRBV27 and TRBJ2-7; no firm D call. The germline V gene has CDR1 MNHEY and CDR2 SMNVEV (reference sequence). The CDR3 spans 13 residues. The CDR3: CASSAMGSSEQYF. CDR3 DNA: TGTGCCAGCAGTGCCATGGGGTCCTCCGAGCAGTACTTC.

The CDR3 DNA is TGTGCCATCAGCGGGGGATCGTGGAATGAGCAGTACTTC. Translation: CAISGGSWNEQYF. The rearrangement links TRBV10-3 to TRBJ2-4; D may be TRBD2 (6 bases). From germline, CDR1 is ENHRY and CDR2 SYGVKD. The CDR3 is 13 residues long. V dropped 6 bases and J dropped 13 bases, with 19 bases sitting between them.

The CDR3 DNA reads as TGTGCCAGCAGCCAAGCTATTGCGGCGGATACGCAGTATTTT. It codes for CASSQAIAADTQYF. This chain links TRBV4-2 with TRBJ2-3; no clear D. This CDR3 spans 14 amino acids. V was pared by 1 base and J by 6 bases, with 11 bases between. The germline gives CDR1 LGHNA, CDR2 YNFKEQ.

This clonotype was found a few times. The V and J genes are TRBV5-1 and TRBJ2-2; no clear D. The CDR3 is 15 residues long. V lost 2 bases and J 7 bases, leaving 15 bases between the germline ends. Germline V gene data show CDR1 as SGHRS and CDR2 as YFSETQ. CDR3 nucleotides: TGCGCCAGCAGCTTCCTTATAGCTCGCGGCGGGGAGCTGTTTTTT. Its protein is CASSFLIARGGELFF.

This clonotype was counted between two and nine times. J is TRBJ2-7 and V is TRBV10-3; D ambiguous. In germline, CDR1 is ENHRY, CDR2 SYGVKD. This CDR3 region has 15 residues. V was cut by 0 bases and J by 1 base, with 10 bases left in between. The CDR3 sequence: CAISESVRISYEQYF. The CDR3 nucleotides are TGTGCCATCAGTGAGTCGGTAAGGATATCCTACGAGCAGTACTTC.

This clonotype came up a few times. J is TRBJ1-1 and V is TRBV30; D is unclear. CDR1 and CDR2 from the germline V gene are GTSNPN and SVGIG (reference sequence). The V end lost 0 bases, the J end lost 10 bases, and 12 bases lay between the germline ends. CDR3 size: 12 residues. The chain's CDR3 is CAWSVAGSGAFF. CDR3 nucleotide sequence: TGTGCCTGGAGTGTTGCCGGGTCGGGAGCTTTCTTT.

J is TRBJ1-2 and V is TRBV20-1; tentative D call: TRBD1 (5 bases). Germline V CDR1 and CDR2: DFQATT, SNEGSKA (reference sequence). This CDR3 has 13 amino acids. With 5 bases removed from V and 8 bases from J, the gap between germline ends came to 18 bases. The CDR3 is CSALRDGTRGYTF. As DNA, the CDR3 is TGCAGTGCTCTCCGGGACGGAACTAGGGGCTACACCTTC.

Worth noting for this clonotype: At one of its ends the junction is not consistent with the germline gene, which may arise from a read error. This chain connects TRBV7-7 to TRBJ2-1; TRBD2 might be the D (6 bases). Matching the DNA end better, TRBJ2-7 makes the J call doubtful. The CDR3 contains 15 residues. Germline CDR1 SSHAT, CDR2 FNYEAQ (reference sequence). CDR3 residues: CASSLAINSYNEQYF. CDR3 nucleotides: TGTGCCAGCAGCCTAGCGATAAATTCCTACAATGAGCAGTACTTC.

This clonotype was detected only a few times. The gene calls are TRBV4-3 and TRBJ1-2, with D hard to call. Germline loops: CDR1 LGHNA, CDR2 YSLEER. Trimming removed 3 bases from V and 2 bases from J, with 7 bases in between. This CDR3 comprises 13 residues. The CDR3 coding sequence is TGCGCCAGCAGCCACGGAGAAAACTATGGCTACACCTTC. Its translation is CASSHGENYGYTF.

This clonotype came up a few times. The chain has TRBV3-1 and TRBJ2-5; no reliable D call. The CDR3 consists of 15 residues. The V end was cut by 4 bases, the J end by 0 bases, with 12 bases between. The germline V gene encodes CDR1 LGHDT and CDR2 YNNKEL (reference sequence). The CDR3 DNA is TGTGCCAGCAGCCTCCCGACTGGATACCAAGAGACCCAGTACTTC. This sequence encodes CASSLPTGYQETQYF.